This T cell receptor beta chain emerged from a study of control samples from healthy donors and cancer patients. Trimming left V 3 bases short and J 6 bases short, with 14 bases between. CDR1 is LNHDA, CDR2 SQIVND, per germline (reference sequence). This CDR3 has 15 residues. Repertoires were generated with immunoSEQ multiplex PCR, while TCRdb's copy carries only in-frame clones and drops some. The table has approximately 230,000 clones, over 75% seen once. This receptor was taken from a woman in her fifties or sixties with lung cancer. The rearrangement links TRBV19 to TRBJ1-4, with D hard to call. Sequencing was carried out using PBMCs. In DNA, the CDR3 is TGTGCCAGTAGTATTTCGCATTACTCTGATGAAAAACTGTTTTTT. Protein product: CASSISHYSDEKLFF. The entire variable domain, with the rest obtained from reference TRBV19 and TRBJ1-4, is as follows: DGGITQSPKYLFRKEGQNVTLSCEQNLNHDAMYWYRQDPGQGLRLIYYSQIVNDFQKGDIAEGYSVSREKKESFPLTVTSAQKNPTAFYLCASSISHYSDEKLFFGSGTQLSVL.